This is a list of T cell receptor beta chains from one sample in a study of cytomegalovirus exposure and HLA in healthy donors. Libraries were prepared by immunoSEQ multiplex PCR; TCRdb keeps only in-frame clonotypes and omits some of them. The sample has 95,000 to 150,000 clones, roughly 80% seen once. Sequencing used PBMCs. These receptors were obtained from a man between 18 and 35 years old in good health and CMV-seropositive. CDR3s include the opening cysteine and the closing phenylalanine or tryptophan. Fields, in order: clone size, CDR3 length, V gene, D gene, J gene, CDR3 protein, CDR3 DNA. The D gene is left open where the match is weak. Clone size appears in some rows only: once, few, many, or a class for an expanded clone.

once	15	TRBV15	TRBD1	TRBJ2-7	CATSRPDRDGDEQYF	TGTGCCACCAGCAGGCCCGACAGGGATGGGGACGAGCAGTACTTC
NA	15	TRBV5-1	TRBD1	TRBJ2-1	CASSLVQGSGNEQFF	TGCGCCAGCAGCTTGGTACAGGGGAGTGGGAATGAGCAGTTCTTC
NA	13	TRBV6-4	NA	TRBJ1-4	CASSGDIGEKLFF	TGTGCCAGCAGTGGGGACATCGGGGAAAAACTGTTTTTT
NA	15	TRBV4-1	TRBD1	TRBJ1-4	CASSQFETGGEKLFF	TGCGCCAGCAGCCAATTTGAAACAGGGGGTGAAAAACTGTTTTTT
NA	15	TRBV28	TRBD1	TRBJ1-5	CASSYRTGGRQPQHF	TGTGCCAGCAGTTACCGGACAGGGGGACGACAGCCCCAGCATTTT
NA	13	TRBV28	NA	TRBJ1-1	CASSPGQNTEAFF	TGTGCCAGCAGTCCGGGACAGAACACTGAAGCTTTCTTT
NA	13	TRBV5-1	NA	TRBJ1-6	CASAGSYNSPLHF	TGCGCCAGCGCAGGGTCCTATAATTCACCCCTCCACTTT
NA	17	TRBV11-3	NA	TRBJ2-1	CASSFGSDANSYNEQFF	TGTGCCAGCAGCTTCGGGTCGGATGCGAACTCCTACAATGAGCAGTTCTTC
NA	16	TRBV25-1	NA	TRBJ1-1	CASRESATSVNTEAFF	TGTGCCAGCAGGGAGTCAGCCACCTCCGTGAACACTGAAGCTTTCTTT
NA	16	TRBV1	NA	TRBJ2-7	CTSSQGLCLAGSEQYF	TGCACCAGCAGCCAAGGATTATGCCTCGCGGGCTCCGAGCAGTACTTC
NA	14	TRBV6-1	NA	TRBJ1-6	CASSEAFQSSPLHF	TGTGCCAGCAGTGAAGCATTTCAGTCTTCACCCCTCCACTTT
NA	15	TRBV6-1	NA	TRBJ1-4	CASSEIRGTNEKLFF	TGTGCCAGCAGTGAAATAAGGGGTACTAATGAAAAACTGTTTTTT
few	12	TRBV6-5	NA	TRBJ2-3	CASRESLNTQYF	TGTGCCAGCAGGGAGTCGCTAAATACGCAGTATTTT
NA	15	TRBV13	NA	TRBJ1-2	CASRERDTQKGGYTF	TGTGCCAGCAGGGAACGGGACACCCAAAAGGGCGGCTACACCTTC
NA	15	TRBV6-5	TRBD1	TRBJ1-3	CASSYSGQVGNTIYF	TGTGCCAGCAGTTACTCCGGACAGGTCGGAAACACCATATATTTT
NA	15	TRBV6-5	TRBD1	TRBJ2-7	CASSGPGQGPYEQYF	TGTGCCAGCAGTGGGCCGGGACAGGGCCCCTACGAGCAGTACTTC
NA	15	TRBV5-4	NA	TRBJ2-5	CASSLQPGEKETQYF	TGTGCCAGCAGCCTCCAGCCAGGGGAGAAAGAGACCCAGTACTTC
NA	14	TRBV5-5	TRBD1	TRBJ1-5	CASSKTGPNQPQHF	TGTGCCAGCAGCAAGACAGGGCCCAATCAGCCCCAGCATTTT
NA	14	TRBV1	NA	TRBJ1-5	CTSRDRGRDQPQHF	TGCACCAGCAGGGACAGGGGCCGGGATCAGCCCCAGCATTTT
NA	14	TRBV5-1	TRBD1	TRBJ2-1	CASSTGQGHDEQFF	TGCGCCAGCAGCACAGGACAGGGTCACGATGAGCAGTTCTTC
few	14	TRBV2	TRBD2	TRBJ2-5	CASSETSGQETQYF	TGTGCCAGCAGTGAGACTAGCGGGCAAGAGACCCAGTACTTC
NA	15	TRBV7-2	NA	TRBJ2-4	CASSLATHRVNIQYF	TGTGCCAGCAGCTTAGCTACCCACCGAGTAAACATTCAGTACTTC
NA	15	TRBV4-1	TRBD1	TRBJ2-5	CASSHDRVLGETQYF	TGCGCCAGCAGCCATGACAGGGTTCTGGGGGAGACCCAGTACTTC
NA	13	TRBV2	NA	TRBJ1-4	CASSEGLNEKLFF	TGTGCCAGCAGTGAAGGACTTAATGAAAAACTGTTTTTT
once	14	TRBV11-2	TRBD1	TRBJ2-5	CASSLGQGRETQYF	TGTGCCAGCAGCTTAGGACAGGGGCGGGAGACCCAGTACTTC
once	15	TRBV27	NA	TRBJ2-7	CASSLGALGNLPRYF	TGTGCCAGCAGTTTAGGGGCTTTAGGTAATCTACCCCGGTACTTC
NA	16	TRBV28	TRBD1	TRBJ1-1	CASSLLTGGEGTEAFF	TGTGCCAGCAGCCTACTGACAGGGGGCGAAGGCACTGAAGCTTTCTTT
NA	19	TRBV4-2	TRBD2	TRBJ2-1	CASSQEAGTSGGLVNEQFF	TGTGCCAGCAGCCAAGAAGCCGGGACTAGCGGGGGGTTGGTAAATGAGCAGTTCTTC
once	13	TRBV27	NA	TRBJ1-4	CASRHSQAQKLFF	TGTGCCAGCAGACACTCACAGGCCCAAAAACTGTTTTTT
once	14	TRBV6-5	TRBD1	TRBJ1-1	CASSLDRGSTEAFF	TGTGCCAGCAGCTTAGACAGGGGGAGCACTGAAGCTTTCTTT
once	18	TRBV19	NA	TRBJ1-2	CASSITFLRDTLWHGYTF	TGTGCCAGTAGTATTACTTTTCTCCGCGACACCCTGTGGCACGGCTACACCTTC
NA	15	TRBV13	NA	TRBJ1-4	CASSLGQGSNEKLFF	TGTGCCAGCAGCTTAGGTCAGGGCTCTAATGAAAAACTGTTTTTT
few	13	TRBV10-2	NA	TRBJ1-6	CAAEAAYNSPLHF	TGCGCGGCCGAGGCGGCGTATAATTCACCCCTCCACTTT
NA	13	TRBV6-4	TRBD2	TRBJ2-5	CASSDLAGETQYF	TGTGCCAGCAGTGACCTAGCGGGGGAGACCCAGTACTTC
once	16	TRBV5-1	TRBD2	TRBJ2-3	CASSLNSGVYADTQYF	TGCGCCAGCAGCTTGAATAGCGGGGTATACGCAGATACGCAGTATTTT
NA	14	TRBV5-5	NA	TRBJ1-2	CASSLLGEVYGYTF	TGTGCCAGCAGCTTGTTGGGGGAGGTCTATGGCTACACCTTC
few	14	TRBV7-9	NA	TRBJ1-2	CASSLGGGWQGYTF	TGTGCCAGCAGCTTAGGAGGAGGGTGGCAGGGCTACACCTTC